This TCR beta chain was captured by sequencing in a study of T cell responses to AZD1222 COVID-19 vaccine. Study conclusions and caveats: Seropositive status at baseline applied to only 5 or 6 AZD1222 recipients. Most donors were white British and more were female, and clonal diversity was possibly underestimated. Sampled repertoires all dated from after the peak T cell response. At 160-218 and 743-854, vaccine-associated CD4 TCRs were dominant, and they spanned spike.

Profiled with immunoSEQ multiplex PCR; TCRdb holds only in-frame clones, not every one. The sample consists of some 140,000 clones, about 80% of them appearing once. This clone was seen a handful of times. Its antigen is unidentified. Trimming took off 4 bases at V and 3 bases at J, with 7 bases between the two ends. The CDR3 is made up of 13 amino acids. Germline-derived CDR1 and CDR2 are SGHTA and FQGNSA. The clonotype originates from an adult in good health. This chain connects TRBV7-2 to TRBJ1-5; D gene unclear. The source material was peripheral blood, sampled on day 0 of AZD1222 vaccination. The CDR3 loop is CASSSDFNQPQHF. The CDR3 DNA is TGTGCCAGCAGCTCAGATTTCAATCAGCCCCAGCATTTT.